The clone carrying this T cell receptor beta chain was counted a few times. The sample is drawn from a study of beta chain features in type 1 diabetes. Reverse transcribing all isolated RNA meant expressed TCRB transcripts were sequenced. TCRdb keeps only in-frame clones here, not all; method: immunoSEQ multiplex PCR. The sample consists of about 150,000 clones, over 7.5% of them appearing once. Trimming at V came to 8 bases and at J to 0 bases, leaving 3 bases not matched to a gene. Germline V CDR1 and CDR2: PRHDT, FYEKMQ (reference sequence). CDR3 length: 13 amino acids. Sequenced material: central memory CD4+ T cells from blood. This sequence originates from a man between 18 and 29 years old in good health. The rearrangement joins TRBV13 to TRBJ2-7; 8 bases map to TRBD1. CDR3 bases: TGTGCCAGCCAGGGGGCGAGCTCCTACGAGCAGTACTTC. Protein sequence: CASQGASSYEQYF.